Following are 8 T cell receptor beta chains from one sample sequenced in a study of T cells in women clearing cervical HPV infection. Data came from immunoSEQ multiplex PCR; TCRdb stores just in-frame clones and leaves some out. The sample data list over 10,000 clones. The sample taken for sequencing was blood buffy coat. These receptors originate from a woman between 18 and 70 years old with a cervical HPV16 infection that either progressed to CIN3+ or cleared (not recorded which).

Note on this clone: The observed sequence ends 3 residues before the CDR3 terminus, with the missing tail filled in from the germline J gene. J is TRBJ2-5 and V is TRBV11-3; no definite D call. From germline, CDR1 is SGHNT and CDR2 YENEEA. The CDR3 is 13 amino acids. V gave up 5 bases and J gave up 5 bases, with 12 bases separating them. Partial CDR3 DNA: TGTGCCAGCAGCCAAGGGTTCGGCGAGACC. Translation: CASSQGFGET. The CDR3 in full is CASSQGFGETQYF.

With respect to this clone: The read ends 3 residues before the CDR3 terminus; that terminus is restored from the germline J gene. V gene TRBV7-2 combines with J gene TRBJ2-5, with 7 bases that match TRBD2. Germline V lookup: CDR1 SGHTA, CDR2 FQGNSA. The CDR3 runs to 15 residues. V lost 2 bases, J lost 2 bases, and 5 bases stayed unmatched. The CDR3: CASSLNLAGQETQYF. The covered CDR3 bases are TGTGCCAGCAGCTTAAACTTAGCGGGTCAAGAGACC.

As for this clone: The CDR3 end falls 3 residues outside the read, so it is completed with the germline J gene. This rearrangement joins TRBV2 to TRBJ2-3, with TRBD2 identical over 8 bases. The CDR3 has 12 residues. Germline values: CDR1 SNHLY, CDR2 FYNNEI. The covered CDR3 bases are TGTGCCAGCAGGGCGGGGGGTGAGACG. It codes for CASRAGGET. The full CDR3 is CASRAGGETQYF.

CDR3 protein: CASSLGLDRELFF. The sequenced CDR3 bases are TGTGCCAGCAGCTTAGGCCTGGACAGAGAA. This chain connects TRBV13 to TRBJ1-4; TRBD1 is a possible D gene (6 bases). With the read ending 3 residues before the CDR3 end, the germline J gene is used to fill in that end. The CDR3 covers 13 residues. The germline V gene has CDR1 PRHDT and CDR2 FYEKMQ (reference sequence).

Comment on this clone: The read gets to within 3 residues of the CDR3 end, and the germline J gene fills in the rest. The chain recombines TRBV6-2 or TRBV6-3 with TRBJ1-1; 8 bases match TRBD1. Germline CDR1 and CDR2: MNHEY and SVGEGT. The CDR3 is 14 residues long. Trimming cost V 4 bases and J 0 bases; bases outside gene matches: 1. The CDR3 spells CASSSTGVNTEAFF. The part of the CDR3 DNA that was read is TGTGCCAGCAGTTCGACAGGGGTGAACACTGAA.

In regard to this clone: Sequencing ends 3 residues short of the CDR3 end; the germline J gene provides the rest. The V gene is TRBV7-9, the J gene TRBJ2-3; D remains ambiguous. CDR3 size: 11 residues. V lost 2 bases and J lost 6, with 3 bases in between. CDR1 and CDR2 from the germline V gene are SEHNR and FQNEAQ (reference sequence). Here the CDR3 reads CASSLLDTQYF. CDR3 DNA (partial): TGTGCCAGCAGCTTACTGGATACG.

As for this clone: The CDR3 end lies 3 residues beyond the end of the read and is filled in from the germline J gene. This chain uses TRBV2 with TRBJ2-2, with 7 nucleotides matching TRBD1. Germline-derived CDR1 and CDR2 are SNHLY and FYNNEI. The V gene end was trimmed by 6 bases and the J gene end by 2 bases; junction bases not matched to a gene: 3. The CDR3 runs to 14 residues. CDR3 bases read: TGTGCCAGCAGCTGGGACAGCAACACCGGGGAG. Translating gives CASSWDSNTGE. The complete CDR3 sequence is CASSWDSNTGELFF.

Points on this clone: Coverage ceases 3 residues before the CDR3 finishes, and the germline J gene fills in the end. V and J are TRBV11-2 and TRBJ1-4, with 10 bases aligning to TRBD1. The CDR3 loop spans 15 amino acids. In germline, CDR1 is SGHAT, CDR2 FQNNGV. CDR3 DNA (partial): TGTGCCAGCAGCTCAACCGGGACAGGGGAAGGTCCA. Protein sequence: CASSSTGTGEGP. The full-length CDR3 reads as CASSSTGTGEGPLFF.